This T cell receptor beta chain was captured in a study of shared clonotypes between healthy human individuals. With 7 bases removed from V and 6 bases from J, the gap between germline ends came to 12 bases. CDR1 is SNHLY, CDR2 FYNNEI, per germline. This CDR3 has 12 amino acids. At deep level, the assay was performed. Repertoires were generated with immunoSEQ multiplex PCR, while TCRdb's copy carries only in-frame clones and drops some. The data show millions of clones, with around 90% seen just once and 0.14% held by the top ten. About this clone itself: What it binds is unknown.

Study results and limitations: Genetic and exposure-history diversity was limited by the few donors. Across subsets, estimated richness was generally greater for naive than for memory populations.

This rearrangement joins TRBV2 to TRBJ1-1; D gene ambiguous. The sample consisted of naive CD4+ T cells sorted from blood. Subset: CD45RA+ positively selected. This clonotype was obtained from a man younger than 35 in good health. The CDR3 region is CASKEGRAEAFF. The CDR3 coding sequence is TGTGCCAGCAAGGAGGGCCGCGCTGAAGCTTTCTTT.